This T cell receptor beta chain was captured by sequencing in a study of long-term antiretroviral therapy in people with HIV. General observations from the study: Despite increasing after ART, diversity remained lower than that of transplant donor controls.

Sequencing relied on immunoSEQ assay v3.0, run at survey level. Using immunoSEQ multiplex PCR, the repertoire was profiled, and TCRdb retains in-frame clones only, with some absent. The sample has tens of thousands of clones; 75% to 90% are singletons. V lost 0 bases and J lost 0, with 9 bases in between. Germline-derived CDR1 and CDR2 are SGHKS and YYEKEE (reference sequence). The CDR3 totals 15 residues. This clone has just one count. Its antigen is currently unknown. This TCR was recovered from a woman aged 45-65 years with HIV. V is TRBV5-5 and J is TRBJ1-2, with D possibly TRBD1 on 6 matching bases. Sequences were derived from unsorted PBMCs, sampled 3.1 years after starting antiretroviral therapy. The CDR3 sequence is CASSLVQGANYGYTF. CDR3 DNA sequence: TGTGCCAGCAGCTTGGTACAGGGAGCTAACTATGGCTACACCTTC.